Following are 7 T cell receptor beta chains from one sample sequenced in a study of blood T cell repertoires in COVID-19. Assay: immunoSEQ multiplex PCR; the TCRdb copy retains only in-frame clones and omits some. The sample yields hundreds of thousands of clones, around 90% seen once. The source material was peripheral blood. The receptor source for this set is a man aged 55 to 70 who had recovered from COVID-19.

The rearrangement uses TRBV7-2 and TRBJ1-6; maybe TRBD1 (5 bases). Trimming shortened V by 5 bases and J by 6 bases, and 14 bases separated the two germline ends. Germline loops: CDR1 SGHTA, CDR2 FQGNSA. The CDR3 covers 15 residues. The CDR3 nucleotides are TGTGCCAGCAGCCCCGGGGGGACGGGTAATTCACCCCTCCACTTT. It yields the protein CASSPGGTGNSPLHF.

V is TRBV5-4 and J is TRBJ2-1, with a tentative D call TRBD2 (6 bases). The germline gives CDR1 SGHNT, CDR2 YYREEE (reference sequence). The CDR3 has 13 residues. V lost 2 bases to trimming and J lost 6 bases, with 9 bases between them. The CDR3 loop is CASSFSRGNEQFF. DNA of the CDR3: TGTGCCAGCAGCTTTTCGCGGGGCAATGAGCAGTTCTTC.

The chain employs TRBV2 and TRBJ2-2, with D possibly matching TRBD2 (5 bases). Looked up from germline, CDR1 is SNHLY and CDR2 is FYNNEI. Trimming took off 7 bases at V and 0 bases at J, with 9 bases between the two ends. The CDR3 spans 14 residues. CDR3: CASMRAANTGELFF. CDR3 sequence (DNA): TGTGCCAGCATGAGGGCCGCGAACACCGGGGAGCTGTTTTTT.

The chain couples TRBV28 to TRBJ1-1; D might be TRBD1 (5 bases). The V end was cut by 4 bases, the J end by 0 bases, with 9 bases between. CDR1 and CDR2 (germline): MDHEN, SYDVKM. The CDR3 consists of 14 residues. The chain's CDR3 is CASSSTAMNTEAFF. CDR3 DNA sequence: TGTGCCAGCAGTTCGACAGCCATGAACACTGAAGCTTTCTTT. Using reference TRBV28 and TRBJ1-1 for the parts outside the CDR3, the full variable domain is DVKVTQSSRYLVKRTGEKVFLECVQDMDHENMFWYRQDPGLGLRLIYFSYDVKMKEKGDIPEGYSVSREKKERFSLILESASTNQTSMYLCASSSTAMNTEAFFGQGTRLTVV.

V gene TRBV19 combines with J gene TRBJ2-1; D ambiguous. CDR1 and CDR2 (germline): LNHDA, SQIVND (reference sequence). The V end was cut by 3 bases, the J end by 8 bases, with 14 bases between. The CDR3 totals 14 residues. CDR3 loop: CASSIPVQTDEQFF. The CDR3 DNA sequence: TGTGCCAGTAGTATCCCAGTTCAAACCGATGAGCAGTTCTTC.

Comments on this clone: The sample carries other DNA sequences with the same CDR3. The CDR3 nucleotides are TGTGCCAGCAGCTTAACGGGGAACACTGAAGCTTTCTTT. This translates into CASSLTGNTEAFF. V is TRBV7-2 and J is TRBJ1-1; D is unresolved. The CDR3 contains 13 residues. V lost 2 bases, J lost 1 base, and 5 bases lay in between. Germline assignment: CDR1 SGHTA and CDR2 FQGNSA.

The rearrangement joins TRBV7-3 to TRBJ1-1, with a tentative D call TRBD1 (5 bases). CDR3 length equals 13 residues. The V end was cut by 4 bases, the J end by 4 bases, with 10 bases between. Germline assignment: CDR1 SGHTA and CDR2 FQGTGA. In DNA, the CDR3 is TGTGCCAGCAGCTCCGGGGGAGGCACTGAAGCTTTCTTT. It yields the protein CASSSGGGTEAFF. Looking up the rest from reference TRBV7-3 and TRBJ1-1 gives the full variable domain: GAGVSQTPSNKVTEKGKYVELRCDPISGHTALYWYRQSLGQGPEFLIYFQGTGAADDSGLPNDRFFAVRPEGSVSTLKIQRTERGDSAVYLCASSSGGGTEAFFGQGTRLTVV.